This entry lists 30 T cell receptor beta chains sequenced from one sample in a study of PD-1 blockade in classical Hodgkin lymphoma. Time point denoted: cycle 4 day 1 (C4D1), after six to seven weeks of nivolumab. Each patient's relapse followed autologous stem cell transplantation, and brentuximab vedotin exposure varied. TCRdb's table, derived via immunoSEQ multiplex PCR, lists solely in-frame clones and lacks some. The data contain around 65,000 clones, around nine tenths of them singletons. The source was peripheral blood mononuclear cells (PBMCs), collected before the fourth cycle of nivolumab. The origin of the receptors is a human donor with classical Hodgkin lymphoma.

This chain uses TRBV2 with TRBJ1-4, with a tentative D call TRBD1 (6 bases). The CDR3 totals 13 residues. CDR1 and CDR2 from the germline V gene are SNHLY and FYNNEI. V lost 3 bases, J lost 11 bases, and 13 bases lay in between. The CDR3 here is CASSEGQGMKLFF. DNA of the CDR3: TGTGCCAGCAGTGAGGGGCAGGGGATGAAACTGTTTTTT.

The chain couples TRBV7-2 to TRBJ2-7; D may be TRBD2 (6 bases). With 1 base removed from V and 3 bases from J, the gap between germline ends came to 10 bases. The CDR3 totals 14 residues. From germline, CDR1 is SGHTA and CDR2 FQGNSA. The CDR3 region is CASSLDQGGYEQYF. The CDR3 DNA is TGTGCCAGCAGCTTAGACCAGGGAGGCTACGAGCAGTACTTC.

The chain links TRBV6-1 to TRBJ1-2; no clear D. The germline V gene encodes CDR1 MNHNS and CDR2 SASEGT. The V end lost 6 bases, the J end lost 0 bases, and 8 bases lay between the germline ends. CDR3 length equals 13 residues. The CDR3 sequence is CASRKATNYGYTF. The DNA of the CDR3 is TGTGCCAGCAGGAAGGCGACTAACTATGGCTACACCTTC.

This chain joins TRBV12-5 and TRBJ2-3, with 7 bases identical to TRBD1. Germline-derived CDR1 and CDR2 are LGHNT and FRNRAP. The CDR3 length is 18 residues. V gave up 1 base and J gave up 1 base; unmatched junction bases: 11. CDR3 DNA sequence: TGTGCTAGTGGTTTGGGCCGGGACAGCCGGGGCCGCACAGATACGCAGTATTTT. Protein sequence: CASGLGRDSRGRTDTQYF.

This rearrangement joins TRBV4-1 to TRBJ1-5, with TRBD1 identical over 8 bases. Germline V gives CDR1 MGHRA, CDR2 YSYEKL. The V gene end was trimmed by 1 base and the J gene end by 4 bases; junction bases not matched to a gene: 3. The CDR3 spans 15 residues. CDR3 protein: CASSQADRDNQPQHF. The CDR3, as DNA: TGCGCCAGCAGCCAAGCGGACAGGGATAATCAGCCCCAGCATTTT.

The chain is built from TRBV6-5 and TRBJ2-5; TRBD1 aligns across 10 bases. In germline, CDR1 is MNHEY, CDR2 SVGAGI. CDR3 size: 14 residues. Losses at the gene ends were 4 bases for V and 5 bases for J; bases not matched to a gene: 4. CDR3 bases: TGTGCCAGCAGTTCGACAGGGGGCGGGGAGACCCAGTACTTC. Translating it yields CASSSTGGGETQYF.

For the CDR3, the DNA is TGTGCCAGAAGCTTGTTGCCCCAGGATTCACCCCTCCACTTT. Translated: CARSLLPQDSPLHF. The chain couples TRBV5-3 to TRBJ1-6, with unresolved D. TRBV5-3 falls under the ORF class, with uncertain function. This CDR3 region has 14 residues. V was clipped by 1 base and J by 8 bases, with 10 bases between them.

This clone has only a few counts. CDR3 amino acids: CASSVGTGNTEAFF. The CDR3, as DNA: TGTGCCAGCAGTGTTGGGACGGGGAACACTGAAGCTTTCTTT. The chain recombines TRBV6-1 with TRBJ1-1, with D possibly TRBD1 on 5 matching bases. Germline lookup yields CDR1 MNHNS and CDR2 SASEGT. CDR3 length equals 14 residues. Trimming took 4 bases from V and 1 from J, leaving 10 bases between them.

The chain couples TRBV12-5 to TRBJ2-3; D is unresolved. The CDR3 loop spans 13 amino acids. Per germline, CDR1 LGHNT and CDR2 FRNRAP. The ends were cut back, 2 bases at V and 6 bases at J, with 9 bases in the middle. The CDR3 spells CASGLQRSDTQYF. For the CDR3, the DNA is TGTGCTAGTGGTTTGCAGAGGAGTGATACGCAGTATTTT.

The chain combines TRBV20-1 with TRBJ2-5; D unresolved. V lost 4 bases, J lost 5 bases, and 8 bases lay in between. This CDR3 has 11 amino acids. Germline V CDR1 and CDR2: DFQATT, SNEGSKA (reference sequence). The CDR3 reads CSAIRAETQYF. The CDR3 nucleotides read TGCAGTGCTATTAGGGCGGAGACCCAGTACTTC.

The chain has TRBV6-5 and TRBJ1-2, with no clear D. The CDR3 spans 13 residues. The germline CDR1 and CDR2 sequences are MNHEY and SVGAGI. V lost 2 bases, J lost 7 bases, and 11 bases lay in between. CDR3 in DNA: TGTGCCAGCAGTTACGGGGAGGTTGGTGGCTACACCTTC. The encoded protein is CASSYGEVGGYTF.

CDR3 residues: CASSEDGGADEQFF. CDR3 coding DNA: TGTGCCAGCAGTGAAGATGGGGGGGCGGATGAGCAGTTCTTC. The V and J genes are TRBV2 and TRBJ2-1; perhaps TRBD2 as D (7 bases). The CDR3 is 14 amino acids. Trimming left V 1 base short and J 8 bases short, with 12 bases between. From germline, CDR1 is SNHLY and CDR2 FYNNEI.

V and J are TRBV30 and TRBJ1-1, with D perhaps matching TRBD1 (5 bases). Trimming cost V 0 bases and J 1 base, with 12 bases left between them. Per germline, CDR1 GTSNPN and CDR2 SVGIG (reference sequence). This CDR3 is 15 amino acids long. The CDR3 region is CAWSVWGTENTEAFF. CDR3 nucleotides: TGTGCCTGGAGTGTTTGGGGGACGGAGAACACTGAAGCTTTCTTT.

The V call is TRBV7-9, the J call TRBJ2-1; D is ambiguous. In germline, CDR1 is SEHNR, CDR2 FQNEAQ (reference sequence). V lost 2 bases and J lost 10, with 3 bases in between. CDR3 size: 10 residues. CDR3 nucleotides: TGTGCCAGCAGCTTAAAGGAGCAGTTCTTC. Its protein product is CASSLKEQFF. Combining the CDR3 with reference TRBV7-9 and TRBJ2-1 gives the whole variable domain DTGVSQNPRHKITKRGQNVTFRCDPISEHNRLYWYRQTLGQGPEFLTYFQNEAQLEKSRLLSDRFSAERPKGSFSTLEIQRTEQGDSAMYLCASSLKEQFFGPGTRLTVL.

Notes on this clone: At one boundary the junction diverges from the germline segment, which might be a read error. The chain's CDR3 is CASSPCRPAGPF. Written as DNA, the CDR3 is TGTGCCAGCAGCCCCTGTCGCCCTGCCGGCCCCTTC. The genes are TRBV5-4 and TRBJ2-7; D gene ambiguous. This CDR3 spans 12 amino acids. From germline, CDR1 is SGHNT and CDR2 YYREEE (reference sequence).

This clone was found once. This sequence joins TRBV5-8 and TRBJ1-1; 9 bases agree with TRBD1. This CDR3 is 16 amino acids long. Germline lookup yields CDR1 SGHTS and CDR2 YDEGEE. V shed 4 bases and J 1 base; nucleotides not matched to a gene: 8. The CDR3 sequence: CASSRTGVRRNTEAFF. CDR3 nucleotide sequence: TGTGCCAGCAGCCGGACAGGGGTACGGAGGAACACTGAAGCTTTCTTT.

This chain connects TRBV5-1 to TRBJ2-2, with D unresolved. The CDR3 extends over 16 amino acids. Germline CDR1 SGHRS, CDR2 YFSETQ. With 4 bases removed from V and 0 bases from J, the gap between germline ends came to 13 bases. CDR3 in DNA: TGCGCCAGCAGCGAAGGGCGACTCTCGAACACCGGGGAGCTGTTTTTT. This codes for CASSEGRLSNTGELFF.

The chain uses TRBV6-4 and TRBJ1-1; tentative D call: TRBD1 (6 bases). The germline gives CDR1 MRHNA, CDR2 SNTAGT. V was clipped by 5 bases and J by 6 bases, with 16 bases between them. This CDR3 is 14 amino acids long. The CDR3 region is CASSPVGGASEAFF. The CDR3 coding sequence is TGTGCCAGCAGTCCTGTGGGGGGGGCCTCTGAAGCTTTCTTT.

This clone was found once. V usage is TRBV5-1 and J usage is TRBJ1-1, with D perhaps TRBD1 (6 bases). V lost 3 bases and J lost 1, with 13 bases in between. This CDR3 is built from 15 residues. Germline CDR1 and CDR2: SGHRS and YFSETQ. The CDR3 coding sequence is TGCGCCAGCAGCTCAGACAGGTTTTGGAACACTGAAGCTTTCTTT. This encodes CASSSDRFWNTEAFF.

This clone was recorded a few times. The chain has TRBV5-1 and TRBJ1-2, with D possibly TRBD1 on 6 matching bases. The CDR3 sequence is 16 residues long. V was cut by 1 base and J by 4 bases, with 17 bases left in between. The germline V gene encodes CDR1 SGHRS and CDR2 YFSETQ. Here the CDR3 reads CASSLSAGAASYGYTF. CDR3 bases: TGCGCCAGCAGCTTGTCGGCAGGGGCAGCTAGCTATGGCTACACCTTC.

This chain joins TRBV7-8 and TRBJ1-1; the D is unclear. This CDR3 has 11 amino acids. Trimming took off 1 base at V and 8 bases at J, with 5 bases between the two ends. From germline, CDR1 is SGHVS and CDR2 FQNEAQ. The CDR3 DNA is TGTGCCAGCAGCTTAGGAGAAGAAGCTTTCTTT. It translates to CASSLGEEAFF.

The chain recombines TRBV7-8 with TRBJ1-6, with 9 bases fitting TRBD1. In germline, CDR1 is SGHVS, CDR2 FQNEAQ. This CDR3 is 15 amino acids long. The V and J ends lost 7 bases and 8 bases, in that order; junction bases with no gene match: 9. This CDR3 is CASNDARTGDSPLHF. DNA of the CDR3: TGTGCCAGCAACGACGCAAGGACAGGGGATTCACCCCTCCACTTT.

CDR3 in amino acids: CASSGGYEQYF. The CDR3 coding sequence is TGCGCCAGCAGTGGGGGTTACGAGCAGTACTTC. V and J are TRBV5-1 and TRBJ2-7; D possibly matches TRBD1 or TRBD2 (5 bases each). The V end was cut by 5 bases, the J end by 4 bases, with 7 bases between. The germline V gene has CDR1 SGHRS and CDR2 YFSETQ. This CDR3 contains 11 residues.

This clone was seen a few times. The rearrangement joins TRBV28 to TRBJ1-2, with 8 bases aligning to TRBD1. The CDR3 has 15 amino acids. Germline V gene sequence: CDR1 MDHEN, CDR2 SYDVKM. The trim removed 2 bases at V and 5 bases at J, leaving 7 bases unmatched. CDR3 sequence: CASSLGPGQAYGYTF. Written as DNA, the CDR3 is TGTGCCAGCAGTTTAGGACCGGGACAGGCGTATGGCTACACCTTC.

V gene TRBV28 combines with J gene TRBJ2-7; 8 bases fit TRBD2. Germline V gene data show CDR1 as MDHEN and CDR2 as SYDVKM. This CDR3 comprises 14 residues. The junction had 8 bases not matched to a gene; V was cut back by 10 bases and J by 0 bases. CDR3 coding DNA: TGTGCCACCAAGAGCGGGGGAAGCTCCTACGAGCAGTACTTC. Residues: CATKSGGSSYEQYF.

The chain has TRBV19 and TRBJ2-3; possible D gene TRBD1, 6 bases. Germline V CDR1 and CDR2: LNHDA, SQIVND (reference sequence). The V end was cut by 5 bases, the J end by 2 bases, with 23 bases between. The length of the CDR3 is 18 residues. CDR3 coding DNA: TGTGCCAGTAGTCCCCCAGGGGCTCCAGCCCCGTACACAGATACGCAGTATTTT. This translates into CASSPPGAPAPYTDTQYF.

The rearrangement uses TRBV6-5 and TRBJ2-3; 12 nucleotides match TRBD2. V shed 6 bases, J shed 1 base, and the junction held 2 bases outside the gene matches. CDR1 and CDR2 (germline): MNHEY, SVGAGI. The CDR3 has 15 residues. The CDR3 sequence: CASRTSGGGTDTQYF. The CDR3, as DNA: TGTGCCAGCAGGACTAGCGGGGGAGGCACAGATACGCAGTATTTT.

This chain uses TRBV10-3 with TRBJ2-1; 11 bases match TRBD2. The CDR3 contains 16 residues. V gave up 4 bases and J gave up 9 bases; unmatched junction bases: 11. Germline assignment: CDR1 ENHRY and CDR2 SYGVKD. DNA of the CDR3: TGTGCCATCAGTGGTACCCTAGCGGGGGGCCCGAGTGAGCAGTTCTTC. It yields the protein CAISGTLAGGPSEQFF.

As DNA, the CDR3 is TGTGCCAGCAGCCCCAACTTAGACAGGGTCGACTATGGCTACACCTTC. This codes for CASSPNLDRVDYGYTF. The genes are TRBV7-9 and TRBJ1-2, with TRBD1 identical over 7 bases. V shed 5 bases and J 3 bases; nucleotides not matched to a gene: 12. This CDR3 spans 16 amino acids. Looked up from germline, CDR1 is SEHNR and CDR2 is FQNEAQ (reference sequence).

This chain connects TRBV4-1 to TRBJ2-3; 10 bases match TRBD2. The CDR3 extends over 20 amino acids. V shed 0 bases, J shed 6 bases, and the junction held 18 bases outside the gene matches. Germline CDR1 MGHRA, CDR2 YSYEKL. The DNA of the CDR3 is TGCGCCAGCAGCCAAGATCGTGGCCTAGCGGGGGCATTGGGAACCGATACGCAGTATTTT. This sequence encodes CASSQDRGLAGALGTDTQYF.